This T cell receptor (beta chain) was captured in a study of persistence of HIV-infected CD4 T cells (dated by TCRdb to 2020 to 2022). As for the study more broadly: The study isolated CMV- and HIV-1 Gag-responding CD4+ T cells from ART-treated individuals to examine antigen-driven clonal expansion of HIV-1-infected cells. Participants had been on suppressive ART for a median of around 8 years. Peripheral blood samples of up to about 180 mL were collected at multiple time points, except for two participants, who underwent leukapheresis at a single time point. The clonality of all cells in each sorted population was assessed by TCRbeta sequencing, whereas the clonality of infected cells was assessed by proviral sequencing. For the TCR cluster analysis across participants, fewer than ten participants were included for CMV and over 5 participants for Gag. Study-wide findings and limitations: Within the same sorted populations, TCR oligoclonality correlated with proviral oligoclonality. The study involved few individuals and tested only a limited range of antigens. Degenerate expanded CDR3beta sequences were enriched in antigen-responding cells, suggesting convergent selection of CD4+ responses to CMV and Gag. Significantly lower TCRbeta richness was observed in CMV- and Gag-responding cells than in anti-CD3/anti-CD28-responding cells, and higher oligoclonality was observed in CMV-responding cells than in CD3/CD28-stimulated and Gag-responding cells. Restriction of bulk TCR analyses to the rare CMV-responding cells that actually carried HIV-1 proviruses was not possible.

Details on this clone: No cognate antigen has been identified for it. There are no base qualities to consult, and no much larger clone falls within one base.

The treatment or condition label, as the study defines it: suppressive antiretroviral therapy. Cells were stimulated with lysates of CMV-infected fibroblasts at 9 to 10 ug/mL. Memory populations depleted of antigen-responding cells were obtained by sorting nonresponding CD40L-negative CD69-negative CD45RO-high memory CD4+ T cells. Participants were HIV-1-infected adults who started suppressive ART during chronic infection. For at least 4 years, participants had undetectable plasma HIV-1 RNA, below 50 copies/mL. To be included, participants needed a CD4+ T cell count above 400 cells/uL and a positive CMV serology. Before stimulation, PBMCs were isolated using density centrifugation and depleted of CD8+ T cells. Stimulation of CD8-depleted PBMCs was carried out for 15 to 20 hours with anti-CD28/CD49d costimulation, CD40-blocking antibody and enfuvirtide, to prevent new infections. Cell sorting was performed on a Beckman Coulter MoFlo Legacy or XDP sorter, and dead cells were excluded with propidium iodide. Genomic DNA was extracted using the QIAamp DNA Mini Kit for samples with more than one million cells and using the Quick-DNA Microprep Kit for all other samples.

TCRbeta repertoires were sequenced from genomic DNA with the immunoSEQ hsTCRB assay version 4 in survey mode. For TCRbeta sequencing, genomic DNA was diluted to roughly 9.2 ng/uL, with up to roughly 1 ug used per sample. The paper's data handling went like this. TCRbeta data were analyzed in ImmunoSeq Analyzer 3.0, with diversity computed on productive nucleotide rearrangements. Using the Immunarch R package, the improved Chao index served to estimate lower-bound TCR diversity and the Gini coefficient served to estimate clonality. Different nucleotide rearrangements encoding the same CDR3beta amino acid sequence were counted as distinct clonotypes. Differential abundance analysis found TCRbeta sequences that were significantly enriched in antigen-responding cells compared with anti-CD3/anti-CD28-activated cells. GLIPH2 grouped TCRs by predicted peptide-MHC specificity, both within each participant and across combined participant data sets. TCRdb carries this immuneACCESS record with in-frame sequences only. Its versions omit some clonotypes, under half of them owing to an unresolved V gene in the studies checked, with the rest unexplained. That table supplies the V and J calls and clone size; D and trimming were determined from the DNA. The sample table records roughly 34,000 clones; roughly 80% of these occur just once. The top ten clonotypes cover 5% to 7% of the sample.

This sample comprised CD4+ T cells sorted from PBMCs after roughly 18-hour stimulation, obtained from a patient who received antiretroviral therapy. This specimen's cell subset or site label, interpreted: CD40L-CD69- CD45RO-high memory CD4 T cells not responding to CMV lysate. The TCR comes from an adult woman with HIV who was CMV-seropositive.

The sequenced DNA: TGTGCCAGCAGCCCTACGGTTCCGACAGGGTCCAATGAGCAGTTCTTC. This translates into CASSPTVPTGSNEQFF. This receptor chain uses TRBV5-5 and TRBJ2-1, with 7 bases matching TRBD1. The CDR3 starts with the cysteine, ends with the phenylalanine, and has 16 residues. The kept DNA is CDR3 alone, 48 bases in frame from the first base. Relative to germline, V is missing 4 bases and J is missing 6 bases, with 13 bases of the junction outside any gene match. The germline V gene (reference sequence) gives CDR1 as SGHKS and CDR2 as YYEKEE.